This T cell receptor (beta chain) was observed in a study of blood T cells in healthy people across ages. The V gene lost 0 bases and the J gene lost 7 bases, with 13 bases spanning the gap. Germline V gene sequence: CDR1 SGHRS, CDR2 YFSETQ. This CDR3 contains 15 residues. Combining a sample-barcoded 5' primer with a J-beta primer mix, a second PCR ran for about 7 to 11 cycles. One entry per CDR3 protein, called by TCRdb with MiXCR from the 5' RACE reads. The table lists approximately 800,000 distinct CDR3 sequences, roughly 25% of them singletons. The same data also went into a second study, on T cells of mothers and their children.

This sequence joins TRBV5-1 and TRBJ2-2; the D gene is possibly TRBD1 (5 bases). Input material: blood. This TCR was recovered from a boy under 18 in good health. CDR3 bases: TGCGCCAGCAGCTTGGAGGGGCTGGACGTCGGGGAGCTGTTTTTT. This encodes CASSLEGLDVGELFF.